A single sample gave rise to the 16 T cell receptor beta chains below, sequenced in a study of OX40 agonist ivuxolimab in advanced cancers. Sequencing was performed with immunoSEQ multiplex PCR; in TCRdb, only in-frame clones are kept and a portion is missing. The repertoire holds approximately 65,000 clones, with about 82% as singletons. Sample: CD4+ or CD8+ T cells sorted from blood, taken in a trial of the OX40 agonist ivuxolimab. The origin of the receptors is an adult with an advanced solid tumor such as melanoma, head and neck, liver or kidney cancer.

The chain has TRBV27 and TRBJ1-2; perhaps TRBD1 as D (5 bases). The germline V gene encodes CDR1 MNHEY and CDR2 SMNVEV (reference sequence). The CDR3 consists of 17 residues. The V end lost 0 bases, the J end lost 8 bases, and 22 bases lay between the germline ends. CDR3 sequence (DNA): TGTGCCAGCAGTTTATCGACTTTTTTGGGCGGGGGTAGAGGCTACACCTTC. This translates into CASSLSTFLGGGRGYTF.

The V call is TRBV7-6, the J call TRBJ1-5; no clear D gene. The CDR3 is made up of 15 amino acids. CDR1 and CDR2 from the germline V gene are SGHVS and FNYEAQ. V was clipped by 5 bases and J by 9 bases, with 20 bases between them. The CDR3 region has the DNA TGTGCCAGCAGCGCTGGCGCGCCCACTCTTGGGCCCCAGCATTTT. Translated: CASSAGAPTLGPQHF. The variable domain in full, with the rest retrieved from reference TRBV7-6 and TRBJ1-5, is GAGVSQSPRYKVTKRGQDVALRCDPISGHVSLYWYRQALGQGPEFLTYFNYEAQQDKSGLPNDRFSAERPEGSISTLTIQRTEQRDSAMYRCASSAGAPTLGPQHFGDGTRLSIL.

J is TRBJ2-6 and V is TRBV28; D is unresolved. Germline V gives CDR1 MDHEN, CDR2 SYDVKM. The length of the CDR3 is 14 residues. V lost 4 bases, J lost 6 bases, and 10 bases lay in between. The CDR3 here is CASSSSESANVLTF. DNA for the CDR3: TGTGCCAGCAGTTCGTCTGAGTCGGCCAACGTCCTGACTTTC.

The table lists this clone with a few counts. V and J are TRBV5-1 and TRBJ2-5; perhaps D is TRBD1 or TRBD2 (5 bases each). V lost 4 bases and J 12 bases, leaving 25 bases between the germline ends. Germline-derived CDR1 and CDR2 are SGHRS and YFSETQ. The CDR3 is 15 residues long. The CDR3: CASSPGISGLGIKYF. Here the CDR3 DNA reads TGCGCCAGCAGCCCGGGGATCTCGGGGCTGGGGATTAAGTACTTC.

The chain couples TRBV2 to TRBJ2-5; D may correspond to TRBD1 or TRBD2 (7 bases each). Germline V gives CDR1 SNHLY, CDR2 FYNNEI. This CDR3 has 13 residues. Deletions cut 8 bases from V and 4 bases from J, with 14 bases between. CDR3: CASRARGGETQYF. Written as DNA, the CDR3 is TGTGCCAGCCGCGCCAGGGGGGGAGAGACCCAGTACTTC.

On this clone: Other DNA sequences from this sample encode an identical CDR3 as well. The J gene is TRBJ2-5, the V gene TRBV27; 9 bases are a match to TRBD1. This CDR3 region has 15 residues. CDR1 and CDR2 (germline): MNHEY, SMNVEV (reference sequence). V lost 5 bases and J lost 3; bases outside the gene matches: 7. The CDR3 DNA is TGTGCCAGCAGTCTGTCCCGGGACAGGGAAGAGACCCAGTACTTC. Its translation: CASSLSRDREETQYF.

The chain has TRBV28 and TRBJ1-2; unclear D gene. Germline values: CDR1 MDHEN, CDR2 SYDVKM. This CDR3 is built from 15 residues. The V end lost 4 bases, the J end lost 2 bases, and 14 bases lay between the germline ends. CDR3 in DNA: TGTGCCAGCAGTTCCCGGGCCGCATTAAACTATGGCTACACCTTC. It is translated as CASSSRAALNYGYTF.

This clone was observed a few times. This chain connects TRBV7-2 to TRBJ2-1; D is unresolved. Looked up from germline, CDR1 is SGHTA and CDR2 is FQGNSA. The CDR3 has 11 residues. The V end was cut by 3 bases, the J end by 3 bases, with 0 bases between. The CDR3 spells CASSFYNEQFF. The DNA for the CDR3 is TGTGCCAGCAGCTTCTACAATGAGCAGTTCTTC.

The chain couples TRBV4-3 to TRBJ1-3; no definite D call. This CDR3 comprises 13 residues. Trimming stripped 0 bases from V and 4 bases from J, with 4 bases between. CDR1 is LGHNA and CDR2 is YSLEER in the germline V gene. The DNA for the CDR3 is TGCGCCAGCAGCCAAGATCTAGGAAACACCATATATTTT. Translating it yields CASSQDLGNTIYF.

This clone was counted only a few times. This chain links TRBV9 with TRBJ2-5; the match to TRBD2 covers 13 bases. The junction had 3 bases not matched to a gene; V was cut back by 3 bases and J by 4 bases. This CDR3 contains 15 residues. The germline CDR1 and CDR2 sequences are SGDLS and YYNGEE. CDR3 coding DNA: TGTGCCAGCAGCGCCCGACTAGCGGGGGGAGAGACCCAGTACTTC. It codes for CASSARLAGGETQYF.

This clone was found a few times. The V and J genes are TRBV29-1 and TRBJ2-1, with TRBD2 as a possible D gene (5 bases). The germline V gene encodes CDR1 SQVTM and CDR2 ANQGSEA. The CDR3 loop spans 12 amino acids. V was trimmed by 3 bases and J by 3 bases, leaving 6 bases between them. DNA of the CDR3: TGCAGCGTTGACGGGAACTACAATGAGCAGTTCTTC. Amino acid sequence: CSVDGNYNEQFF.

The CDR3 region is CASSLLGTGGASSYTF. CDR3 in DNA: TGTGCCAGCAGCCTGCTAGGGACAGGGGGCGCAAGTAGCTACACCTTC. V gene TRBV5-6 combines with J gene TRBJ1-2; the match to TRBD1 covers 12 bases. The CDR3 has 16 amino acids. CDR1 and CDR2 from the germline V gene are SGHDT and YYEEEE. With V trimmed by 4 bases and J by 9 bases, 13 bases remained unmatched.

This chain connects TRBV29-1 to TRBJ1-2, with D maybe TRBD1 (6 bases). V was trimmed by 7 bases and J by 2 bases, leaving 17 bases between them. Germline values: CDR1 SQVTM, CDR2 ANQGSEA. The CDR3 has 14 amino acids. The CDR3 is CSAGERDTNYGYTF. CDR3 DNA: TGCAGCGCCGGAGAGCGGGACACGAACTATGGCTACACCTTC.

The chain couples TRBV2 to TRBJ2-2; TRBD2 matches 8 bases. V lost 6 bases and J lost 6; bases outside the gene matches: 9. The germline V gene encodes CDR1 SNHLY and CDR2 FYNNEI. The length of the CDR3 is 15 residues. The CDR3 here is CASRARLAPAGELFF. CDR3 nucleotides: TGTGCCAGCAGGGCCAGACTAGCGCCAGCCGGGGAGCTGTTTTTT. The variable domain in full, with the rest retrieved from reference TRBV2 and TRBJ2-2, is EPEVTQTPSHQVTQMGQEVILRCVPISNHLYFYWYRQILGQKVEFLVSFYNNEISEKSEIFDDQFSVERPDGSNFTLKIRSTKLEDSAMYFCASRARLAPAGELFFGEGSRLTVL.

CDR3 DNA: TGTGCCAGCAGCTTAACAGGGACAAAGAACACTGAAGCTTTCTTT. Residues: CASSLTGTKNTEAFF. This chain joins TRBV5-4 and TRBJ1-1, with D maybe TRBD1 (6 bases). The V and J ends lost 2 bases and 1 base respectively, with 12 bases between them. There are 15 residues in the CDR3. Looked up from germline, CDR1 is SGHNT and CDR2 is YYREEE (reference sequence).

CDR3 sequence (DNA): TGTGCCAGCAGTGCGTGGACGGCAAATCAGCCCCAGCATTTT. It translates to CASSAWTANQPQHF. The chain combines TRBV2 with TRBJ1-5; D is undetermined. Germline CDR1 SNHLY, CDR2 FYNNEI. The length of the CDR3 is 14 residues. The V end was cut by 4 bases, the J end by 4 bases, with 11 bases between.